These 3 T cell receptor beta chains originate from one sample sequenced in a study of early T cells in non-severe SARS-CoV-2 infection. TCRdb recomputed calls from the 5' RACE reads with MiXCR, one row per CDR3 protein. The sample holds some 41,000 distinct CDR3 sequences, 5.8% seen once. The specimen was whole blood. The receptors were sampled from an adult who was a healthcare worker with PCR-confirmed SARS-CoV-2 infection or an uninfected control (not recorded which).

This clonotype was observed at least ten times. The J gene is TRBJ2-1, the V gene TRBV7-8; a weak D match, TRBD2 (5 bases). This CDR3 is built from 14 residues. CDR1 SGHVS and CDR2 FQNEAQ come from the germline V gene. Trimming cost V 4 bases and J 10 bases, with 17 bases left between them. CDR3: CASSYPTGPGEQFF. For the CDR3, the DNA is TGTGCCAGCAGCTACCCGACTGGTCCGGGGGAGCAGTTCTTC.

This clonotype has at least ten counts. This chain uses TRBV12-3 or TRBV12-4 with TRBJ1-1, with a possible D match to TRBD1 (5 bases). The CDR3 has 11 amino acids. V dropped 5 bases and J dropped 11 bases, with 12 bases sitting between them. The CDR3 here is CASSLRGSAFF. The DNA of the CDR3 is TGTGCCAGCAGTCTGAGGGGTAGCGCTTTCTTT.

In this sample, this clonotype turned up many times. V and J are TRBV27 and TRBJ2-7, with D hard to call. Trimming stripped 6 bases from V and 1 base from J, with 10 bases between. CDR1 and CDR2 from the germline V gene are MNHEY and SMNVEV (reference sequence). This CDR3 has 13 amino acids. In nucleotides, the CDR3 is TGTGCCAGCAGCCTAGTCCCGTCCTACGAGCAGTACTTC. As protein: CASSLVPSYEQYF.